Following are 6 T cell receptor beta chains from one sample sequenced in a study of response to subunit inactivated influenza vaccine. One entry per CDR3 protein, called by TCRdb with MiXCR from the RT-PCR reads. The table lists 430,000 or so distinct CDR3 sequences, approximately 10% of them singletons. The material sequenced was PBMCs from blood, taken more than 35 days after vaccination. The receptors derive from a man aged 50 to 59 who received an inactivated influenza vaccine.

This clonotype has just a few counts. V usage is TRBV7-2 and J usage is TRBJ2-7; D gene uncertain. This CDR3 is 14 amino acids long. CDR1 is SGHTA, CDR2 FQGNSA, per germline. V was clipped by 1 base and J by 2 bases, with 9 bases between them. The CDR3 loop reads CASSLEYSTYEQYF. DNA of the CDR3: TGTGCCAGCAGCTTAGAATACAGTACCTACGAGCAGTACTTC.

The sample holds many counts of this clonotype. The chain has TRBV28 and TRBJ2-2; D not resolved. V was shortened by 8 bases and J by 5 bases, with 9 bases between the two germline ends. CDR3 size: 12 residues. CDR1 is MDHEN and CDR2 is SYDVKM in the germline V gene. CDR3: CASGRVTGELFF. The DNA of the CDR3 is TGTGCCAGCGGTCGAGTTACCGGGGAGCTGTTTTTT.

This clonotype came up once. The CDR3 spells CSASLGAGDQPQHF. In DNA, the CDR3 is TGCAGTGCTAGTCTGGGGGCAGGGGATCAGCCCCAGCATTTT. This chain links TRBV20-1 with TRBJ1-5; tentatively, D is TRBD1 (6 bases). V gave up 3 bases and J gave up 5 bases, with 14 bases separating them. CDR1 and CDR2 (germline): DFQATT, SNEGSKA (reference sequence). The CDR3 consists of 14 residues.

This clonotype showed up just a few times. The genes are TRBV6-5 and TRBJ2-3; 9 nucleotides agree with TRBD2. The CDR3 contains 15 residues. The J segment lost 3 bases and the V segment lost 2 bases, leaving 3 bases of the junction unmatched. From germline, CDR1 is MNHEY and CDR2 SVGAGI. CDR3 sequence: CASSYGAGGTDTQYF. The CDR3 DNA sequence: TGTGCCAGCAGTTACGGCGCGGGAGGGACAGATACGCAGTATTTT.

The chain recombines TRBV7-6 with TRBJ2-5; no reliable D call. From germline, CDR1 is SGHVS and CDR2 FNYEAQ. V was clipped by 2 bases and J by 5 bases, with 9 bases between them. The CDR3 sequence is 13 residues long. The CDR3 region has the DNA TGTGCCAGCAGCTTAAAGTTTAGGGAGACCCAGTACTTC. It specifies CASSLKFRETQYF.

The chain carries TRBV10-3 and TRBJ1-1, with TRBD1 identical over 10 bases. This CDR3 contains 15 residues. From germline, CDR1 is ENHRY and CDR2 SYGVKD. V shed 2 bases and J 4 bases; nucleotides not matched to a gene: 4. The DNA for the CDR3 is TGTGCCATCAGTGAGACGGGACAGGGGAGCACTGAAGCTTTCTTT. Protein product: CAISETGQGSTEAFF.